This TCR beta chain was captured by sequencing in a study of T cell responses to AZD1222 COVID-19 vaccine. Study findings and constraints: After the peak T cell response, and only then, were repertoires sampled. The donor cohort was predominantly white British with a female majority, and clonal diversity may have been underestimated.

Turning to this clone: Antigen unknown.

Germline V CDR1 and CDR2: SGHDN, FVKESK. Trimming took 2 bases from V and 4 from J; bases not matched to a gene: 4. The CDR3 consists of 15 residues. Using immunoSEQ multiplex PCR, the repertoire was profiled, and TCRdb retains in-frame clones only, with some absent. Counted here are around 180,000 clones, 88% occurring once; the ten biggest clones make up approximately 26%. This rearrangement joins TRBV14 to TRBJ2-7; TRBD1 aligns across 11 bases. The source is an adult who received the AZD1222 COVID-19 vaccine. This sample comprised peripheral blood, obtained 28 days after the second AZD1222 dose. CDR3 DNA sequence: TGTGCCAGCAGCCAACTGGACAGGGGGCAGTACGAGCAGTACTTC. Residues: CASSQLDRGQYEQYF.